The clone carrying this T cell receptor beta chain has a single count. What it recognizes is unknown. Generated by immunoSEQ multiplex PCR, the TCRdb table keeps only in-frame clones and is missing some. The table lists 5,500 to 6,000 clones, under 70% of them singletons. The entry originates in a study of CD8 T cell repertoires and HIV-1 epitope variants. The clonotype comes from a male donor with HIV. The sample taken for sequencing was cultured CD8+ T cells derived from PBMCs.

The CDR3 DNA reads TGTGCCAGCGGGAGCATACTAGGCGGGAGGGCCCTGTATGAGCAGTTCTTC. Translated, it gives CASGSILGGRALYEQFF. This chain links TRBV21-1 with TRBJ2-1; TRBD2, the D gene given by the table, was not confirmed from the DNA. TRBV21-1 is annotated as a pseudogene. The length of the CDR3 is 17 residues.